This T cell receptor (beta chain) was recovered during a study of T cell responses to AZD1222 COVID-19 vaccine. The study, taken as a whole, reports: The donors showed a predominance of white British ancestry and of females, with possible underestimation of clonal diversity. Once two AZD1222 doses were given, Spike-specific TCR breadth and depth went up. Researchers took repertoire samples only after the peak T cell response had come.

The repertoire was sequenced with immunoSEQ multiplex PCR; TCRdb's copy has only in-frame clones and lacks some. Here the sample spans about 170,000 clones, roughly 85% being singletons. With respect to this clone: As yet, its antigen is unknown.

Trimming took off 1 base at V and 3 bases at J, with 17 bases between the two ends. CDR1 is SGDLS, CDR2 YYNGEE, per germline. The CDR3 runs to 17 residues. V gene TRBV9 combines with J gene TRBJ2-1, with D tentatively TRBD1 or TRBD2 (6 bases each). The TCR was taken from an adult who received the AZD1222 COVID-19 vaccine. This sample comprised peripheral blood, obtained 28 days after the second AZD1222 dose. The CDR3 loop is CASSVLPSGANYNEQFF. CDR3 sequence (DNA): TGTGCCAGCAGCGTACTCCCTTCGGGGGCAAACTACAATGAGCAGTTCTTC. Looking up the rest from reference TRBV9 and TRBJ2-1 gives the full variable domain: DSGVTQTPKHLITATGQRVTLRCSPRSGDLSVYWYQQSLDQGLQFLIQYYNGEERAKGNILERFSAQQFPDLHSELNLSSLELGDSALYFCASSVLPSGANYNEQFFGPGTRLTVL.